These 31 T cell receptor beta chains originate from one sample sequenced in a study of CD8+ T cells in alopecia areata. cDNA reverse transcribed from extracted RNA served as the sequencing template. Clones were sequenced by immunoSEQ multiplex PCR, and TCRdb holds only the in-frame ones, with some missing. The profile shows approximately 130,000 clones, around 60% of them singletons. Described treatment: oral pan-JAK inhibitor, 5-10 mg twice daily. The starting material was CD4+ T cells sorted from blood, obtained at week 4, from a patient treated with tofacitinib. Receptor source: a human donor with alopecia areata.

This clone occurred once. The gene calls are TRBV4-2 and TRBJ2-7, with a tentative D call TRBD2 (6 bases). The CDR3 is 15 amino acids. Germline CDR1 reads LGHNA; CDR2 reads YNFKEQ. The germline V and J ends were trimmed by 0 bases and 2 bases, with 11 bases remaining between them. The CDR3 loop is CASSQDWEVTYEQYF. The CDR3 DNA is TGTGCCAGCAGCCAAGACTGGGAGGTTACCTACGAGCAGTACTTC.

CDR3 amino acids: CAWSTPGAPAYEQYF. The CDR3 coding sequence is TGTGCCTGGAGTACCCCGGGGGCACCCGCCTACGAGCAGTACTTC. The gene calls are TRBV30 and TRBJ2-7; D may match TRBD1 or TRBD2 (6 bases each). The CDR3 sequence is 15 residues long. V was clipped by 2 bases and J by 2 bases, with 16 bases between them. Germline CDR1 GTSNPN, CDR2 SVGIG (reference sequence).

The CDR3 loop reads CASSRLTSIGELFF. In DNA form, the CDR3 reads TGTGCCAGCAGCCGTCTGACTAGTATCGGGGAGCTGTTTTTT. The chain uses TRBV7-7 and TRBJ2-2, with D possibly matching TRBD2 (6 bases). Germline loops: CDR1 SSHAT, CDR2 FNYEAQ (reference sequence). The ends were cut back, 5 bases at V and 7 bases at J, with 14 bases in the middle. CDR3 length: 14 residues. Variable domain in full (rest from reference TRBV7-7 and TRBJ2-2): GAGVSQSPRYKVTKRGQDVTLRCDPISSHATLYWYQQALGQGPEFLTYFNYEAQPDKSGLPSDRFSAERPEGSISTLTIQRTEQRDSAMYRCASSRLTSIGELFFGEGSRLTVL.

This chain uses TRBV30 with TRBJ2-5, with D hard to call. This CDR3 comprises 13 residues. Germline loops: CDR1 GTSNPN, CDR2 SVGIG (reference sequence). V was clipped by 3 bases and J by 4 bases, with 12 bases between them. CDR3 nucleotide sequence: TGTGCCTGGAGCGTGGGATGGGGAGAGACCCAGTACTTC. Translating it yields CAWSVGWGETQYF.

J is TRBJ2-5 and V is TRBV29-1, with 7 bases fitting TRBD1. With 8 bases clipped from V and 4 bases from J, the junction kept 22 bases outside the gene matches. The CDR3 sequence is 17 residues long. Germline CDR1 SQVTM, CDR2 ANQGSEA. CDR3 loop: CSCPVRGLGYRGETQYF. CDR3 DNA sequence: TGCAGCTGCCCAGTGAGGGGGCTCGGCTATCGGGGAGAGACCCAGTACTTC.

This clone was seen more than once but under ten times. The chain uses TRBV30 and TRBJ2-5, with 9 bases that match TRBD1. The germline V gene encodes CDR1 GTSNPN and CDR2 SVGIG (reference sequence). This CDR3 is built from 14 residues. V lost 2 bases and J lost 5; bases outside the gene matches: 6. This chain's CDR3 is CAWSLTGGVETQYF. CDR3 coding DNA: TGTGCCTGGAGTCTCACAGGGGGCGTGGAGACCCAGTACTTC.

This sequence joins TRBV11-2 and TRBJ2-3; D call uncertain. The CDR3 loop spans 12 amino acids. Trimming shortened V by 8 bases and J by 3 bases, and 9 bases separated the two germline ends. Germline CDR1 is SGHAT and CDR2 is FQNNGV. DNA of the CDR3: TGTGCCAGCCTACACAATACAGATACGCAGTATTTT. Translation: CASLHNTDTQYF. The whole variable domain, remainder taken from reference TRBV11-2 and TRBJ2-3, is EAGVAQSPRYKIIEKRQSVAFWCNPISGHATLYWYQQILGQGPKLLIQFQNNGVVDDSQLPKDRFSAERLKGVDSTLKIQPAKLEDSAVYLCASLHNTDTQYFGPGTRLTVL.

Notes on this clone: This specimen includes other DNA sequences encoding the same CDR3. The chain employs TRBV29-1 and TRBJ1-1; 9 nucleotides match TRBD1. The length of the CDR3 is 13 residues. V lost 7 bases and J lost 1; bases outside the gene matches: 4. The germline CDR1 and CDR2 sequences are SQVTM and ANQGSEA. The CDR3 loop is CSAPGQGNTEAFF. The CDR3 DNA reads TGCAGCGCCCCGGGACAGGGGAACACTGAAGCTTTCTTT.

J is TRBJ2-7 and V is TRBV7-2; 12 positions match TRBD2. Germline V CDR1 and CDR2: SGHTA, FQGNSA. V was pared by 5 bases and J by 6 bases, with 5 bases of the junction left unmatched. The CDR3 extends over 14 amino acids. The CDR3 here is CASSPSGGAIEQYF. The CDR3 bases are TGTGCCAGCAGCCCTAGCGGGGGGGCCATCGAGCAGTACTTC.

In DNA, the CDR3 is TGTGCCTGGGGTAGGGGGCGGTACGAGCAGTACTTC. As protein: CAWGRGRYEQYF. This chain links TRBV30 with TRBJ2-7; 7 positions agree with TRBD1. This CDR3 is built from 12 residues. V lost 5 bases, J lost 4 bases, and 5 bases stayed unmatched. CDR1 and CDR2 from the germline V gene are GTSNPN and SVGIG (reference sequence).

This chain uses TRBV7-2 with TRBJ2-5; D gene uncertain. Between the trimmed V and J ends, which lost 5 bases and 0 bases, there was a span of 10 bases. Germline V lookup: CDR1 SGHTA, CDR2 FQGNSA. The CDR3 is 14 residues long. The CDR3 DNA reads as TGTGCCAGCAGCGGCAGACTGTACCAAGAGACCCAGTACTTC. Translating it yields CASSGRLYQETQYF.

The chain uses TRBV7-2 and TRBJ1-1, with a tentative D call TRBD1 (5 bases). This CDR3 region has 15 residues. With 5 bases removed from V and 1 base from J, the gap between germline ends came to 14 bases. CDR1 is SGHTA, CDR2 FQGNSA, per germline. The CDR3 DNA sequence: TGTGCCAGCAGCGTACTCAGGGTCGGGAACACTGAAGCTTTCTTT. Translated, it gives CASSVLRVGNTEAFF.

The CDR3 reads CASRQAGSTEAFF. The DNA of the CDR3 is TGTGCCAGCAGGCAAGCAGGGAGCACTGAAGCTTTCTTT. The V gene is TRBV13, the J gene TRBJ1-1; TRBD1 is a possible D gene (5 bases). The germline gives CDR1 PRHDT, CDR2 FYEKMQ (reference sequence). V lost 6 bases and J 4 bases, leaving 12 bases between the germline ends. There are 13 residues in the CDR3.

The chain links TRBV28 to TRBJ2-1, with 9 positions matching TRBD1. Germline V CDR1 and CDR2: MDHEN, SYDVKM. The length of the CDR3 is 15 residues. Trimming cost V 4 bases and J 6 bases; bases outside gene matches: 7. Here the CDR3 reads CASSSLQGALNEQFF. CDR3 bases: TGTGCCAGCAGTTCCTTACAGGGGGCTCTCAATGAGCAGTTCTTC.

This sequence joins TRBV2 and TRBJ1-2, with a tentative D call TRBD1 (5 bases). Germline V CDR1 and CDR2: SNHLY, FYNNEI. V lost 0 bases, J lost 8 bases, and 16 bases lay in between. The CDR3 is 15 residues long. CDR3 sequence: CASSEALHRSRGYTF. In nucleotides, the CDR3 is TGTGCCAGCAGTGAAGCGCTTCACAGGTCTCGCGGCTACACCTTC.

CDR3 amino acids: CASSLAEGKAFF. CDR3 bases: TGTGCCAGCAGCTTAGCGGAAGGGAAAGCTTTCTTT. V gene TRBV7-9 combines with J gene TRBJ1-1; D is ambiguous. Trimming shortened V by 0 bases and J by 9 bases, and 8 bases separated the two germline ends. Germline CDR1 is SEHNR and CDR2 is FQNEAQ (reference sequence). The CDR3 is made up of 12 amino acids. Using reference TRBV7-9 and TRBJ1-1 for the parts outside the CDR3, the full variable domain is DTGVSQNPRHKITKRGQNVTFRCDPISEHNRLYWYRQTLGQGPEFLTYFQNEAQLEKSRLLSDRFSAERPKGSFSTLEIQRTEQGDSAMYLCASSLAEGKAFFGQGTRLTVV.

This chain links TRBV29-1 with TRBJ2-7; the match to TRBD1 covers 9 bases. Trimming took 6 bases from V and 6 from J; bases not matched to a gene: 6. There are 12 residues in the CDR3. Germline CDR1 and CDR2: SQVTM and ANQGSEA. The CDR3 DNA reads TGCAGCGTGGCACAGGGGGCGGGCGAGCAGTACTTC. It specifies CSVAQGAGEQYF.

This sequence joins TRBV27 and TRBJ1-5; D not resolved. The germline CDR1 and CDR2 sequences are MNHEY and SMNVEV (reference sequence). V was cut by 2 bases and J by 1 base, with 9 bases left in between. This CDR3 is 15 amino acids long. The CDR3 DNA reads as TGTGCCAGCAGTTTAGGGGTTGGAAGCAATCAGCCCCAGCATTTT. Its protein product is CASSLGVGSNQPQHF.

The V gene is TRBV5-1, the J gene TRBJ1-5; D call uncertain. Germline V gene lookup returns CDR1 SGHRS and CDR2 YFSETQ. The CDR3 runs to 13 residues. Trimming removed 0 bases at V and 7 bases at J, with 8 bases between. DNA of the CDR3: TGCGCCAGCAGCTTGGATCCCGGGCAGCCCCAGCATTTT. Translated, it gives CASSLDPGQPQHF. Full variable domain (outside the CDR3, taken from reference TRBV5-1 and TRBJ1-5): KAGVTQTPRYLIKTRGQQVTLSCSPISGHRSVSWYQQTPGQGLQFLFEYFSETQRNKGNFPGRFSGRQFSNSRSEMNVSTLELGDSALYLCASSLDPGQPQHFGDGTRLSIL.

J is TRBJ2-7 and V is TRBV29-1, with a tentative D call TRBD2 (6 bases). Germline V gene lookup returns CDR1 SQVTM and CDR2 ANQGSEA. The CDR3 has 14 amino acids. The V and J ends lost 3 bases and 7 bases respectively, with 19 bases between them. Here the CDR3 DNA reads TGCAGCGTTGATAAGGAGGGCAGTCTGGGGGAGCAGTACTTC. Protein: CSVDKEGSLGEQYF.

Only a few counts were recorded for this clone. The V call is TRBV7-2, the J call TRBJ2-3, with D maybe TRBD2 (7 bases). The CDR3 consists of 14 residues. The germline CDR1 and CDR2 sequences are SGHTA and FQGNSA. Trimming shortened V by 4 bases and J by 2 bases, and 10 bases separated the two germline ends. For the CDR3, the DNA is TGTGCCAGCAGCTGGGGGGGCCTCACAGATACGCAGTATTTT. It translates to CASSWGGLTDTQYF.

The chain carries TRBV5-1 and TRBJ2-2; 13 nucleotides align to TRBD2. CDR3 length equals 19 residues. CDR1 and CDR2 (germline): SGHRS, YFSETQ. The V segment lost 2 bases and the J segment 6 bases; nucleotides outside the gene matches: 13. The CDR3 bases are TGCGCCAGCAGCTTAGGACTAGCGGGAGACTCGTCGAAAGCCGGGGAGCTGTTTTTT. Its protein product is CASSLGLAGDSSKAGELFF.

The chain employs TRBV7-2 and TRBJ2-3, with TRBD2 identical over 13 bases. Per germline, CDR1 SGHTA and CDR2 FQGNSA. The trim removed 3 bases at V and 5 bases at J, leaving 5 bases unmatched. The CDR3 runs 16 residues. The CDR3 coding sequence is TGTGCCAGCAGCTTGAGGACTAGCGGGAGTAGAGATACGCAGTATTTT. It yields the protein CASSLRTSGSRDTQYF.

The CDR3 DNA reads as TGTGCCATCAGCACTAGCGGGCAAACCTACGAGCAGTACTTC. As protein: CAISTSGQTYEQYF. The chain couples TRBV10-3 to TRBJ2-7; 9 nucleotides match TRBD2. This CDR3 has 14 residues. With 6 bases clipped from V and 2 bases from J, the junction kept 5 bases outside the gene matches. The germline CDR1 and CDR2 sequences are ENHRY and SYGVKD.

The J gene is TRBJ2-5, the V gene TRBV5-4, with 9 nucleotides matching TRBD1. Germline V gene sequence: CDR1 SGHNT, CDR2 YYREEE (reference sequence). The V segment lost 4 bases and the J segment 4 bases; nucleotides outside the gene matches: 8. The CDR3 loop spans 15 amino acids. The CDR3 coding sequence is TGTGCCAGCAGCCCCGGGACAGGGAGGGGAGAGACCCAGTACTTC. It yields the protein CASSPGTGRGETQYF.

The chain couples TRBV7-8 to TRBJ1-6; tentatively, D is TRBD1 (5 bases). The germline V and J ends were trimmed by 1 base and 9 bases, with 10 bases remaining between them. CDR1 SGHVS and CDR2 FQNEAQ come from the germline V gene. There are 14 residues in the CDR3. The CDR3 sequence: CASSLVRGGSPLHF. For the CDR3, the DNA is TGTGCCAGCAGCTTAGTTAGGGGCGGTTCACCCCTCCACTTT.

The chain employs TRBV10-3 and TRBJ1-2; maybe TRBD1 (5 bases). From germline, CDR1 is ENHRY and CDR2 SYGVKD. This CDR3 is 12 amino acids long. Trimming pared 6 bases from V and 6 bases from J, leaving 11 bases between. CDR3 region: CAISIQGDGYTF. CDR3 nucleotide sequence: TGTGCCATCAGCATCCAGGGTGATGGCTACACCTTC.

This clone came up a few times. The chain uses TRBV6-1 and TRBJ1-5; D call uncertain. Looked up from germline, CDR1 is MNHNS and CDR2 is SASEGT. Trimming cost V 4 bases and J 10 bases, with 5 bases left between them. There are 10 residues in the CDR3. The CDR3 coding sequence is TGTGCCAGCAGTGTTTTTCCCCAGCATTTT. The encoded protein is CASSVFPQHF.

The V gene is TRBV29-1, the J gene TRBJ1-5, with 10 bases lining up with TRBD1. V lost 6 bases and J lost 4; bases outside the gene matches: 6. CDR1 and CDR2 from the germline V gene are SQVTM and ANQGSEA. The CDR3 is made up of 14 amino acids. The DNA for the CDR3 is TGCAGCGTCAGCGGACAGGGGGGGAATCAGCCCCAGCATTTT. Translated: CSVSGQGGNQPQHF.

Written as DNA, the CDR3 is TGCGCCAGCAGCTCCGGACTAGCGGGAGTCGGCACCGGGGAGCTGTTTTTT. Amino acid sequence: CASSSGLAGVGTGELFF. The chain carries TRBV5-1 and TRBJ2-2, with 13 positions matching TRBD2. CDR1 SGHRS and CDR2 YFSETQ come from the germline V gene. CDR3 size: 17 residues. The trim removed 3 bases at V and 4 bases at J, leaving 6 bases unmatched. Using reference TRBV5-1 and TRBJ2-2 for the parts outside the CDR3, the full variable domain is KAGVTQTPRYLIKTRGQQVTLSCSPISGHRSVSWYQQTPGQGLQFLFEYFSETQRNKGNFPGRFSGRQFSNSRSEMNVSTLELGDSALYLCASSSGLAGVGTGELFFGEGSRLTVL.

The gene calls are TRBV27 and TRBJ2-5; unclear D gene. The germline V and J ends were trimmed by 2 bases and 3 bases, with 7 bases remaining between them. Germline V gives CDR1 MNHEY, CDR2 SMNVEV (reference sequence). CDR3 length: 13 amino acids. The CDR3 sequence: CASSLMGEETQYF. The CDR3, as DNA: TGTGCCAGCAGTTTAATGGGCGAAGAGACCCAGTACTTC.